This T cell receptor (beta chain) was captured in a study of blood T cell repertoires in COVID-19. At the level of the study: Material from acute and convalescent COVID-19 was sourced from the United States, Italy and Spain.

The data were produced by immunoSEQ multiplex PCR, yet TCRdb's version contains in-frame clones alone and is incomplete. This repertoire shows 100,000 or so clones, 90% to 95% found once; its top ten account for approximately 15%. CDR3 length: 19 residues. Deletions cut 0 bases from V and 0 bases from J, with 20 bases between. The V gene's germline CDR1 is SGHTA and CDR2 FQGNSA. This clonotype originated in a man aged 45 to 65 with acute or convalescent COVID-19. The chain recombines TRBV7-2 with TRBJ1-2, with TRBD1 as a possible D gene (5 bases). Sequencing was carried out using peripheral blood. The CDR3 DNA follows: TGTGCCAGCAGCTTAGCTTTGGACACACAACCAGTAGCTAACTATGGCTACACCTTC. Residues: CASSLALDTQPVANYGYTF.